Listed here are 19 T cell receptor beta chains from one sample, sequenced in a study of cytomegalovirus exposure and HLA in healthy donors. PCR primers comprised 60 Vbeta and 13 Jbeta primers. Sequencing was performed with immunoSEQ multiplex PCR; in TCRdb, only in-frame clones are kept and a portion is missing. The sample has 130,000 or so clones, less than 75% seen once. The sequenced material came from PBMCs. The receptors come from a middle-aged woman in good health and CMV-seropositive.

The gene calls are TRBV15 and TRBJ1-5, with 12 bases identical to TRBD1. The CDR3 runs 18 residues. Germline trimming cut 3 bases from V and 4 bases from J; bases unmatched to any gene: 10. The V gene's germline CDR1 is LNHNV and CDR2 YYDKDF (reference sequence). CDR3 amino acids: CATSRGTGGSSGNQPQHF. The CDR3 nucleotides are TGTGCCACCAGCAGGGGGACAGGGGGCTCGTCAGGTAATCAGCCCCAGCATTTT.

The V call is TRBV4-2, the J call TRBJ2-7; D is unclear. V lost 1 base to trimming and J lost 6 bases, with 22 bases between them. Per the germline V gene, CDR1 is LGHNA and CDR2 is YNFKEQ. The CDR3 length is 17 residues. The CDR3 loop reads CASSQVLYSLSYPEQYF. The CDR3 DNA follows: TGTGCCAGCAGCCAAGTGTTGTACTCGTTGAGTTATCCCGAGCAGTACTTC.

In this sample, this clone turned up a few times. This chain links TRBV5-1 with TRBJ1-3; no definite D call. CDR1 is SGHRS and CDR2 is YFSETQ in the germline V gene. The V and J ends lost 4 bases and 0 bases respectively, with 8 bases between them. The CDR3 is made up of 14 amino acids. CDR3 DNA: TGCGCCAGCAGCCCCCCCCACTCTGGAAACACCATATATTTT. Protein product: CASSPPHSGNTIYF.

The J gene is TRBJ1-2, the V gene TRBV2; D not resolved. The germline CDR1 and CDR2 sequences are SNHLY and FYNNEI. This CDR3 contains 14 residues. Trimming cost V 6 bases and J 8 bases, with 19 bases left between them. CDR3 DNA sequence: TGTGCCAGCAGGGTGCGAGCGGGGTTGTTGGGCTACACCTTC. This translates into CASRVRAGLLGYTF.

The CDR3 DNA sequence: TGTGCCAGCAGCCCCCCGAATGAACTTAAGCAGTACTTC. It encodes CASSPPNELKQYF. This chain connects TRBV13 to TRBJ2-7; D is undetermined. CDR1 and CDR2 from the germline V gene are PRHDT and FYEKMQ (reference sequence). The CDR3 has 13 amino acids. V lost 5 bases and J 8 bases, leaving 16 bases between the germline ends.

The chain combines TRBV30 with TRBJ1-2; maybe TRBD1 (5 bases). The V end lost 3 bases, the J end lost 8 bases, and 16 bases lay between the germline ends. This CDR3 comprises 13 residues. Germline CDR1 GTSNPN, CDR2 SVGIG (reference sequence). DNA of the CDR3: TGTGCCTGGAGCGGTCCGCCTGGGGGGGGCTACACCTTC. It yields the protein CAWSGPPGGGYTF.

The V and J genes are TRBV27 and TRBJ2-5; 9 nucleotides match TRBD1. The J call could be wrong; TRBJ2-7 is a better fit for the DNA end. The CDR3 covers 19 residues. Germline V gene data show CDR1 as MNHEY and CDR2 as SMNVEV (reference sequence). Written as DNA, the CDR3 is TGTGCCAGCAGCCCCGCAGGCACCGGACAGGGGAGGGGATCCTACGAGCAGTACTTC. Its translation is CASSPAGTGQGRGSYEQYF.

The CDR3 bases are TGTGCCAGTAGTATTATTCCGGGACAGGGCGGGGGCAATCAGCCCCAGCATTTT. It is translated as CASSIIPGQGGGNQPQHF. The V call is TRBV19, the J call TRBJ1-5; TRBD1 agrees at 9 bases. With 3 bases clipped from V and 2 bases from J, the junction kept 11 bases outside the gene matches. The CDR3 runs to 18 residues. Per the germline V gene, CDR1 is LNHDA and CDR2 is SQIVND (reference sequence).

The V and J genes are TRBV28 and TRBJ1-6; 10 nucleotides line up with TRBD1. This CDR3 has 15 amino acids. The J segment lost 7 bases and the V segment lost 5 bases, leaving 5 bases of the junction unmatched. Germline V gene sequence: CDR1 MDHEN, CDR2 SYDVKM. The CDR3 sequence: CASSGTGQGNSPLHF. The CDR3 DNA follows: TGTGCCAGCAGTGGAACGGGACAGGGGAATTCACCCCTCCACTTT. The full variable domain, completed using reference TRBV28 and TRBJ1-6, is DVKVTQSSRYLVKRTGEKVFLECVQDMDHENMFWYRQDPGLGLRLIYFSYDVKMKEKGDIPEGYSVSREKKERFSLILESASTNQTSMYLCASSGTGQGNSPLHFGNGTRLTVT.

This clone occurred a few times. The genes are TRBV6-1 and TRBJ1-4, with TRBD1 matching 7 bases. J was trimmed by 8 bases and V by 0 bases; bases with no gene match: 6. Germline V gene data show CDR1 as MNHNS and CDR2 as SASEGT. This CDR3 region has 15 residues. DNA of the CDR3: TGTGCCAGCAGTGAAGCGTCAGGGGGAGAGGAAAAACTGTTTTTT. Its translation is CASSEASGGEEKLFF.

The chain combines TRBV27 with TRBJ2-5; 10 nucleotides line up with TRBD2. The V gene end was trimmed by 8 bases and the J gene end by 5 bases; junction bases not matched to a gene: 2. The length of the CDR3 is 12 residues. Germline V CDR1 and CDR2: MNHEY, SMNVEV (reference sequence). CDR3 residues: CASAAGGETQYF. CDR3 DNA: TGTGCCAGCGCAGCGGGGGGGGAGACCCAGTACTTC.

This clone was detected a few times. The CDR3 loop reads CASIPVIRNTEAFF. In DNA form, the CDR3 reads TGTGCCAGCATCCCTGTGATCAGGAACACTGAAGCTTTCTTT. The chain employs TRBV2 and TRBJ1-1; the D is unclear. The CDR3 covers 14 residues. The V end lost 7 bases, the J end lost 1 base, and 13 bases lay between the germline ends. Germline V lookup: CDR1 SNHLY, CDR2 FYNNEI.

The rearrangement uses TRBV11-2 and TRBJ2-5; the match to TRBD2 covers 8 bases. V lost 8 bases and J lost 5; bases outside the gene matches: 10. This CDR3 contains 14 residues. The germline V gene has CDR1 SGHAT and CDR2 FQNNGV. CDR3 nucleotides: TGTGCCAGCGGACTTAGCGGGACGGGGGAGACCCAGTACTTC. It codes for CASGLSGTGETQYF.

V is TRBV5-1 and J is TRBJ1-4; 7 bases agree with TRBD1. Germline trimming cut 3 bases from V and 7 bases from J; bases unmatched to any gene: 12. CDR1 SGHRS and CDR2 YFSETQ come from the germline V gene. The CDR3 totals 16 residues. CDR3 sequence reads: CASSSTGRGAGEKLFF. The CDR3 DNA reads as TGCGCCAGCAGCTCTACCGGCAGGGGGGCGGGTGAAAAACTGTTTTTT. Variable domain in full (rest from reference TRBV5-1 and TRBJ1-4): KAGVTQTPRYLIKTRGQQVTLSCSPISGHRSVSWYQQTPGQGLQFLFEYFSETQRNKGNFPGRFSGRQFSNSRSEMNVSTLELGDSALYLCASSSTGRGAGEKLFFGSGTQLSVL.

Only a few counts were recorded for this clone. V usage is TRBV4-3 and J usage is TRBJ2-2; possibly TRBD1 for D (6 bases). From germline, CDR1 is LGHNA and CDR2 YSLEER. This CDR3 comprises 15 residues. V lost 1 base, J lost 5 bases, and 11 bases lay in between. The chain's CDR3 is CASSQGRGNTGELFF. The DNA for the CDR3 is TGCGCCAGCAGCCAAGGCAGGGGAAATACCGGGGAGCTGTTTTTT.

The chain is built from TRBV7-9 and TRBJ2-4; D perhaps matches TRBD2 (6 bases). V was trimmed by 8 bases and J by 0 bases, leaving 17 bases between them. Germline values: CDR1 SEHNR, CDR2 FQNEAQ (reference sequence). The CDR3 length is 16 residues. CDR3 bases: TGTGCCAGCGAGGGGAGGACAACTCTAGCCAAAAACATTCAGTACTTC. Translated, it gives CASEGRTTLAKNIQYF. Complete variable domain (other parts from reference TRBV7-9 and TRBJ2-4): DTGVSQNPRHKITKRGQNVTFRCDPISEHNRLYWYRQTLGQGPEFLTYFQNEAQLEKSRLLSDRFSAERPKGSFSTLEIQRTEQGDSAMYLCASEGRTTLAKNIQYFGAGTRLSVL.

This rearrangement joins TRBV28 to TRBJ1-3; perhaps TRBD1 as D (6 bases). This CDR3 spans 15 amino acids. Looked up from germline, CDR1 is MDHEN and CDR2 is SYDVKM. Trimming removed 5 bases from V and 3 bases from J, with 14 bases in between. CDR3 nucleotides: TGTGCCAGCAGTCGGGTTACAGGGTATGGAAACACCATATATTTT. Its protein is CASSRVTGYGNTIYF. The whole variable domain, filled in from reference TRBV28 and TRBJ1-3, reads DVKVTQSSRYLVKRTGEKVFLECVQDMDHENMFWYRQDPGLGLRLIYFSYDVKMKEKGDIPEGYSVSREKKERFSLILESASTNQTSMYLCASSRVTGYGNTIYFGEGSWLTVV.

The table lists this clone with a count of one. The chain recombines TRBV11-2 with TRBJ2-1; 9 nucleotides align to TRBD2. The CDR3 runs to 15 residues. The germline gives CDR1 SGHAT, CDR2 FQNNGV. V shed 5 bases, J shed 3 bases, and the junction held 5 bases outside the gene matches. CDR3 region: CASSPIAGDYNEQFF. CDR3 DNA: TGTGCCAGCAGCCCAATAGCGGGGGACTACAATGAGCAGTTCTTC. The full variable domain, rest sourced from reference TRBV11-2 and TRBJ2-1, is EAGVAQSPRYKIIEKRQSVAFWCNPISGHATLYWYQQILGQGPKLLIQFQNNGVVDDSQLPKDRFSAERLKGVDSTLKIQPAKLEDSAVYLCASSPIAGDYNEQFFGPGTRLTVL.

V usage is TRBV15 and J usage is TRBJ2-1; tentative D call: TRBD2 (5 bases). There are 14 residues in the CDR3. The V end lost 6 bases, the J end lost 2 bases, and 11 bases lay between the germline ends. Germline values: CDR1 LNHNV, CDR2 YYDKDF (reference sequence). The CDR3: CATRIGGTYNEQFF. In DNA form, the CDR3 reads TGTGCCACCAGAATCGGAGGTACCTACAATGAGCAGTTCTTC.